These 24 T cell receptor beta chains were all obtained from the same sample, sequenced in a study of blood T cell repertoires in COVID-19. The table came from immunoSEQ multiplex PCR; TCRdb's copy has only in-frame clones and leaves some out. The data show fewer than 200,000 clones, with roughly 87% seen just once and 1.5% to 2% held by the top ten. The sample consisted of peripheral blood. All receptors come from a young man who had recovered from COVID-19.

The chain employs TRBV19 and TRBJ1-2; a possible D gene is TRBD1 (6 bases). V was shortened by 8 bases and J by 2 bases, with 12 bases between the two germline ends. This CDR3 is 13 amino acids long. CDR1 and CDR2 (germline): LNHDA, SQIVND (reference sequence). CDR3 sequence reads: CASSQGTNYGYTF. DNA of the CDR3: TGTGCCAGTTCACAGGGAACGAACTATGGCTACACCTTC.

The chain has TRBV14 and TRBJ1-2; TRBD1 is a possible D gene (6 bases). This CDR3 spans 18 amino acids. V lost 4 bases and J lost 6, with 27 bases in between. Germline CDR1 SGHDN, CDR2 FVKESK. The CDR3 protein is CASSLWSDRSPKEDGYTF. The CDR3 DNA is TGTGCCAGCAGCCTCTGGAGTGACAGGTCCCCGAAAGAGGATGGCTACACCTTC.

This clone was observed a single time. V and J are TRBV2 and TRBJ2-7, with 7 bases identical to TRBD2. This CDR3 is 15 amino acids long. V lost 6 bases, J lost 1 base, and 9 bases stayed unmatched. CDR1 is SNHLY, CDR2 FYNNEI, per germline. CDR3: CASSSAGTKSYEQYF. The CDR3 DNA follows: TGTGCCAGCAGCAGTGCCGGGACTAAATCCTACGAGCAGTACTTC.

This clone was recorded a few times. V and J are TRBV9 and TRBJ2-7; tentatively, D is TRBD2 (7 bases). Germline V gene data show CDR1 as SGDLS and CDR2 as YYNGEE. This CDR3 contains 13 residues. Trimming removed 4 bases at V and 5 bases at J, with 13 bases between. The CDR3: CASSRGGGDEQYF. The CDR3 DNA is TGTGCCAGCAGCAGGGGGGGCGGCGACGAGCAGTACTTC.

The gene calls are TRBV7-3 and TRBJ2-1; D might be TRBD2 (6 bases). The germline V gene encodes CDR1 SGHTA and CDR2 FQGTGA. This CDR3 is 16 amino acids long. V was clipped by 1 base and J by 2 bases, with 12 bases between them. In DNA form, the CDR3 reads TGTGCCAGCAGCTTAATGGGGGGAGGTGCCTACAATGAGCAGTTCTTC. This translates into CASSLMGGGAYNEQFF.

The V call is TRBV2, the J call TRBJ1-2; the match to TRBD1 covers 7 bases. The CDR3 sequence is 12 residues long. The germline V gene encodes CDR1 SNHLY and CDR2 FYNNEI. V was pared by 3 bases and J by 8 bases, with 3 bases of the junction left unmatched. CDR3 nucleotides: TGTGCCAGCAGTGATCGACAGGGCGGCTACACCTTC. Amino acids: CASSDRQGGYTF.

This chain connects TRBV6-6 to TRBJ2-7; 9 positions agree with TRBD1. The CDR3 extends over 16 amino acids. The J segment lost 4 bases and the V segment lost 0 bases, leaving 7 bases of the junction unmatched. Germline V gives CDR1 MNHNY, CDR2 SVGAGI (reference sequence). CDR3 amino acids: CASSYSFGDRGYEQYF. As DNA, the CDR3 is TGTGCCAGCAGTTACTCGTTCGGAGACAGGGGGTACGAGCAGTACTTC.

The V and J genes are TRBV7-9 and TRBJ2-7, with 10 nucleotides matching TRBD2. From germline, CDR1 is SEHNR and CDR2 FQNEAQ (reference sequence). J gave up 1 base and V 5 bases, and 8 bases lay outside the gene matches. The CDR3 contains 16 residues. CDR3 region: CASSATSGRVSYEQYF. Written as DNA, the CDR3 is TGTGCCAGCAGCGCCACGAGCGGGAGGGTGTCCTACGAGCAGTACTTC. The variable domain in full, with the rest retrieved from reference TRBV7-9 and TRBJ2-7, is DTGVSQNPRHKITKRGQNVTFRCDPISEHNRLYWYRQTLGQGPEFLTYFQNEAQLEKSRLLSDRFSAERPKGSFSTLEIQRTEQGDSAMYLCASSATSGRVSYEQYFGPGTRLTVT.

The chain carries TRBV20-1 and TRBJ2-2, with 12 bases that match TRBD2. The germline V gene has CDR1 DFQATT and CDR2 SNEGSKA (reference sequence). V shed 6 bases and J 0 bases; nucleotides not matched to a gene: 5. The CDR3 sequence is 16 residues long. Written as DNA, the CDR3 is TGCAGTGCAAGTGGGACTAGCGGGTCGAACACCGGGGAGCTGTTTTTT. Amino acids: CSASGTSGSNTGELFF.

Concerning this clone: One junction end disagrees with the germline gene, perhaps due to a read error. The chain links TRBV12-5 to TRBJ2-3, with 11 bases that match TRBD1. Germline loops: CDR1 LGHNT, CDR2 FRNRAP. CDR3 size: 12 residues. CDR3 sequence (DNA): TGTGCTAGTGCCCCGGACAGGGGGCTTGAGAATTTT. Protein product: CASAPDRGLENF.

About this clone itself: At one of its ends the junction is not consistent with the germline gene, which may arise from a read error. The gene calls are TRBV13 and TRBJ1-4, with TRBD1 matching 7 bases. Germline loops: CDR1 PRHDT, CDR2 FYEKMQ (reference sequence). The CDR3 is 17 residues long. The CDR3 loop is CASSLRSPTGRSPRVIF. CDR3 DNA sequence: TGTGCCAGCAGCTTAAGGTCCCCGACAGGGAGGTCTCCCAGGGTGATTTTT. Based on the CDR3 plus reference TRBV13 and TRBJ1-4, the full variable domain is AAGVIQSPRHLIKEKRETATLKCYPIPRHDTVYWYQQGPGQDPQFLISFYEKMQSDKGSIPDRFSAQQFSDYHSELNMSSLELGDSALYFCASSLRSPTGRSPRVIFGSGTQLSVL.

This chain joins TRBV19 and TRBJ2-3; TRBD2 agrees at 13 bases. V gave up 9 bases and J gave up 3 bases; unmatched junction bases: 18. Germline lookup yields CDR1 LNHDA and CDR2 SQIVND (reference sequence). The CDR3 spans 19 residues. Here the CDR3 DNA reads TGTGCCAGCAGCCCCCCGTCTTCGGGACTAGCGGGAAGGACAGATACGCAGTATTTT. It codes for CASSPPSSGLAGRTDTQYF.

The rearrangement links TRBV10-3 to TRBJ2-3, with D unresolved. The CDR3 totals 11 residues. Germline lookup yields CDR1 ENHRY and CDR2 SYGVKD. Trimming cost V 9 bases and J 5 bases, with 9 bases left between them. The CDR3 spells CAMATGDTQYF. The CDR3 DNA reads as TGTGCCATGGCCACGGGAGATACGCAGTATTTT.

The J gene is TRBJ2-7, the V gene TRBV27, with 7 bases fitting TRBD1. Germline-derived CDR1 and CDR2 are MNHEY and SMNVEV (reference sequence). This CDR3 has 15 amino acids. J was trimmed by 4 bases and V by 2 bases; bases with no gene match: 8. The CDR3 sequence is CASSLKDRIPYEQYF. The DNA for the CDR3 is TGTGCCAGCAGTTTAAAGGACAGGATTCCTTACGAGCAGTACTTC.

This chain connects TRBV7-9 to TRBJ2-1; the match to TRBD1 covers 7 bases. This CDR3 comprises 15 residues. Trimming took 5 bases from V and 7 from J; bases not matched to a gene: 11. The V gene's germline CDR1 is SEHNR and CDR2 FQNEAQ (reference sequence). CDR3 loop: CASSPYRTGWNEQFF. The CDR3 DNA reads TGTGCCAGCAGCCCCTATCGGACAGGTTGGAATGAGCAGTTCTTC.

This chain uses TRBV5-8 with TRBJ2-7; 9 nucleotides align to TRBD1. V lost 0 bases and J lost 6; bases outside the gene matches: 10. Germline V gene sequence: CDR1 SGHTS, CDR2 YDEGEE. The CDR3 runs to 16 residues. The CDR3 DNA sequence: TGTGCCAGCAGCTTGGTCCCCGGACAGGGGCATTCCGAGCAGTACTTC. Its protein is CASSLVPGQGHSEQYF.

This clone was picked up a small number of times. V gene TRBV6-2 or TRBV6-3 combines with J gene TRBJ1-5, with D possibly matching TRBD1 (6 bases). Germline V gene data show CDR1 as MNHEY and CDR2 as SVGEGT. Trimming shortened V by 4 bases and J by 6 bases, and 13 bases separated the two germline ends. There are 14 residues in the CDR3. The CDR3 coding sequence is TGTGCCAGCAGTTCGACTGCCAGGGGTCAGCCCCAGCATTTT. This sequence encodes CASSSTARGQPQHF.

V and J are TRBV7-6 and TRBJ2-5; 11 bases are a match to TRBD1. The V gene end was trimmed by 0 bases and the J gene end by 2 bases; junction bases not matched to a gene: 5. The germline CDR1 and CDR2 sequences are SGHVS and FNYEAQ. The CDR3 length is 17 residues. CDR3 DNA: TGTGCCAGCAGCTTAGCCCGGGACAGGGGGTATCAAGAGACCCAGTACTTC. Residues: CASSLARDRGYQETQYF. Filled out from reference TRBV7-6 and TRBJ2-5, the complete variable domain reads GAGVSQSPRYKVTKRGQDVALRCDPISGHVSLYWYRQALGQGPEFLTYFNYEAQQDKSGLPNDRFSAERPEGSISTLTIQRTEQRDSAMYRCASSLARDRGYQETQYFGPGTRLLVL.

There are a few counts of this clone. This sequence joins TRBV2 and TRBJ1-4, with 7 bases identical to TRBD1. Germline V gene sequence: CDR1 SNHLY, CDR2 FYNNEI. Trimming cost V 6 bases and J 8 bases; bases outside gene matches: 9. CDR3 size: 14 residues. The CDR3: CASSSTGVGEKLFF. DNA for the CDR3: TGTGCCAGCAGCTCCACAGGGGTCGGCGAAAAACTGTTTTTT.

The chain employs TRBV5-8 and TRBJ1-6; no definite D call. V lost 4 bases and J lost 10, with 9 bases in between. The germline CDR1 and CDR2 sequences are SGHTS and YDEGEE. The length of the CDR3 is 12 residues. Written as DNA, the CDR3 is TGTGCCAGCAGCCAGGCGTGGTCACCCCTCCACTTT. This gives the protein CASSQAWSPLHF.

The V call is TRBV19, the J call TRBJ1-5; D is uncertain. The V gene lost 5 bases and the J gene lost 4 bases, with 12 bases spanning the gap. The CDR3 has 14 amino acids. Germline CDR1 reads LNHDA; CDR2 reads SQIVND (reference sequence). CDR3 protein: CASSPQERNQPQHF. The CDR3 region has the DNA TGTGCCAGTAGTCCCCAGGAAAGGAATCAGCCCCAGCATTTT.

V and J are TRBV24-1 and TRBJ2-2; D is perhaps TRBD2 (6 bases). V lost 11 bases to trimming and J lost 0 bases, with 9 bases between them. Germline CDR1 is KGHDR and CDR2 is SFDVKD. The CDR3 contains 13 residues. CDR3 nucleotides: TGTGCCATCGGGGGTCCGAACACCGGGGAGCTGTTTTTT. Its translation: CAIGGPNTGELFF.

The chain links TRBV9 to TRBJ2-1, with D perhaps matching TRBD2 (5 bases). Trimming shortened V by 3 bases and J by 6 bases, and 16 bases separated the two germline ends. The CDR3 has 15 amino acids. Looked up from germline, CDR1 is SGDLS and CDR2 is YYNGEE. CDR3 DNA: TGTGCCAGCAGCGCTGTAGCGACGGCCTCCAATGAGCAGTTCTTC. Residues: CASSAVATASNEQFF.

This chain uses TRBV11-1 with TRBJ2-2; TRBD2 might be the D (5 bases). Trimming shortened V by 2 bases and J by 4 bases, and 11 bases separated the two germline ends. CDR1 is SGHAT, CDR2 FQDESV, per germline (reference sequence). The CDR3 has 15 residues. CDR3 protein: CASSLYEGGTGELFF. Here the CDR3 DNA reads TGTGCCAGCAGCTTATATGAGGGCGGCACCGGGGAGCTGTTTTTT.